Listed below are T cell receptor beta chains from one sample, sequenced in a study of cytomegalovirus exposure and HLA in healthy donors. Some clones are missing from TCRdb's copy, which holds only in-frame ones; the method was immunoSEQ multiplex PCR. The data hold over 85,000 clones, with 75% to 80% observed a single time. The sequencing input was PBMCs. These receptors originate from a male donor in good health and CMV-seropositive. The CDR3 runs from the conserved cysteine through the conserved F or W. A D gene is named only where the DNA matches it firmly. Size tells how often a clone was seen (once, few, many) or the class of an expanded clone, and some rows leave it out.

TRBD1	TRBV6-5	TRBJ1-2	NA	CASSRTGGGYTF	TGTGCCAGCAGCCGGACAGGCGGTGGCTACACCTTC
NA	TRBV28	TRBJ2-7	NA	CASSSAGTPYEQYF	TGTGCCAGCAGTTCGGCGGGAACCCCCTACGAGCAGTACTTC
TRBD1	TRBV28	TRBJ2-5	once	CATTISYTTGVGGETQYF	TGTGCTACTACCATATCCTATACAACAGGGGTGGGTGGCGAGACCCAGTACTTC
NA	TRBV2	TRBJ2-7	few	CASNTDSYEQYF	TGTGCCAGCAACACAGACTCCTACGAGCAGTACTTC
TRBD2	TRBV6-1	TRBJ2-1	once	CASSSAGVTYNEQFF	TGTGCCAGCAGTTCAGCGGGAGTGACCTACAATGAGCAGTTCTTC
TRBD1	TRBV9	TRBJ2-7	NA	CASSNPRGTGDYEQYF	TGTGCCAGCAGCAATCCCCGCGGGACAGGGGATTACGAGCAGTACTTC
NA	TRBV6-1	TRBJ2-7	NA	CASTGRDSSYEQYF	TGTGCCAGCACCGGGCGGGACAGTTCCTACGAGCAGTACTTC
NA	TRBV5-6	TRBJ2-4	NA	CASTPGPGRGAKNIQYF	TGTGCCAGTACCCCCGGGCCAGGCCGAGGGGCCAAAAACATTCAGTACTTC
TRBD2	TRBV15	TRBJ2-1	NA	CATSRELASGSRYNEQFF	TGTGCCACCAGCAGAGAGTTGGCTAGCGGGAGTAGGTACAATGAGCAGTTCTTC
TRBD2	TRBV27	TRBJ2-7	NA	CASSFSGRALEQYF	TGTGCTAGCAGTTTTAGTGGGAGGGCCCTAGAGCAGTACTTC
NA	TRBV9	TRBJ1-3	NA	CASSVAWRAGNTIYF	TGTGCCAGCAGCGTAGCTTGGAGGGCCGGAAACACCATATATTTT
NA	TRBV7-3	TRBJ2-5	NA	CASSPNRGGQETQYF	TGTGCCAGCAGCCCCAACCGAGGCGGTCAAGAGACCCAGTACTTC
TRBD1	TRBV19	TRBJ2-7	NA	CASSRGQGNSYEQYF	TGTGCCAGTAGTCGCGGACAGGGCAATTCCTACGAGCAGTACTTC
NA	TRBV11-2	TRBJ2-2	NA	CASSLGLWHNGNTGELFF	TGTGCCAGCAGCTTGGGGCTTTGGCACAACGGGAACACCGGGGAGCTGTTTTTT
NA	TRBV6-5	TRBJ2-1	NA	CASSYPGEQFF	TGTGCCAGCAGTTACCCCGGGGAGCAGTTCTTC
TRBD1	TRBV7-2	TRBJ2-7	NA	CASSLGQGGPYEQYF	TGTGCCAGCAGCTTAGGACAGGGGGGGCCCTACGAGCAGTACTTC
TRBD1	TRBV27	TRBJ2-1	NA	CASALRGQSSYNEQFF	TGTGCCAGCGCACTCAGGGGGCAGAGCTCCTACAATGAGCAGTTCTTC
TRBD2	TRBV9	TRBJ2-1	NA	CASSVGTSGSNEQFF	TGTGCCAGCAGCGTAGGGACTAGCGGGAGTAATGAGCAGTTCTTC
TRBD1	TRBV9	TRBJ1-3	once	CASSENTGTGFSGNTIYF	TGTGCCAGCAGCGAAAATACCGGGACAGGGTTCTCTGGAAACACCATATATTTT
TRBD2	TRBV2	TRBJ2-7	NA	CASSPRLAGVYEQYF	TGTGCCAGCAGCCCCAGACTAGCGGGAGTTTACGAGCAGTACTTC
TRBD2	TRBV25-1	TRBJ2-4	NA	CASSDSGVGRGIQYF	TGTGCCAGCAGTGATAGCGGGGTGGGGCGGGGCATTCAGTACTTC
NA	TRBV6-6	TRBJ2-3	NA	CASSYRPADSTDTQYF	TGTGCCAGCAGTTACCGCCCAGCAGACTCCACAGATACGCAGTATTTT
NA	TRBV27	TRBJ1-1	NA	CASTGRYTEAFF	TGTGCCAGCACCGGGAGATACACTGAAGCTTTCTTT
NA	TRBV2	TRBJ1-5	NA	CASSGGNQPQHF	TGTGCCAGCAGCGGGGGCAATCAGCCCCAGCATTTT
NA	TRBV6-5	TRBJ2-4	few	CASSFTGGDIQYF	TGTGCCAGCAGTTTTACAGGTGGAGACATTCAGTACTTC
NA	TRBV5-1	TRBJ2-3	NA	CASRGALGQPYPGDTQYF	TGCGCCAGCAGAGGGGCTTTAGGACAACCGTACCCCGGAGATACGCAGTATTTT
TRBD2	TRBV7-2	TRBJ2-7	NA	CASSLRTSGSKREQYF	TGTGCCAGCAGCTTACGGACTAGCGGGAGTAAAAGGGAGCAGTACTTC
NA	TRBV6-5	TRBJ2-7	NA	CASSYSAGLAYEQYF	TGTGCCAGCAGTTACTCTGCAGGGCTTGCCTACGAGCAGTACTTC
NA	TRBV1	TRBJ2-1	NA	CTSSQSRGSGIYNEQFF	TGCACCAGCAGCCAATCGAGGGGTAGCGGCATCTACAATGAGCAGTTCTTC
NA	TRBV5-5	TRBJ1-2	NA	CASSTAGGDWSYTF	TGTGCCAGCAGCACGGCTGGGGGGGATTGGAGCTACACCTTC
TRBD2	TRBV7-2	TRBJ2-7	NA	CASSPLAGPYEQYF	TGTGCCAGCAGCCCTCTAGCGGGACCCTACGAGCAGTACTTC
NA	TRBV4-3	TRBJ1-1	few	CASSRALDGPGFDTEAFF	TGCGCCAGCAGCAGAGCATTGGATGGGCCGGGATTTGACACTGAAGCTTTCTTT
TRBD1	TRBV9	TRBJ2-2	NA	CASSPTGELTGELFF	TGTGCCAGCAGCCCCACAGGGGAACTCACCGGGGAGCTGTTTTTT
NA	TRBV10-3	TRBJ2-2	NA	CAISKLQVGELFF	TGTGCCATCAGTAAATTACAGGTCGGGGAGCTGTTTTTT
NA	TRBV7-8	TRBJ2-1	NA	CASSTRLEQFF	TGTGCCAGCAGCACCCGACTAGAGCAGTTCTTC
NA	TRBV25-1	TRBJ2-7	NA	CASSESEFPHEQYF	TGTGCCAGCAGTGAATCCGAGTTCCCCCACGAGCAGTACTTC
NA	TRBV5-4	TRBJ2-5	NA	CASSAQGRETQYF	TGTGCCAGCAGCGCACAGGGGAGGGAGACCCAGTACTTC
TRBD2	TRBV11-2	TRBJ2-7	few	CASSHRTSGSHEQYF	TGTGCCAGCAGCCACCGGACTAGCGGGAGCCACGAGCAGTACTTC
NA	TRBV19	TRBJ2-1	NA	CASCPSAVEYNEQFF	TGTGCCAGTTGCCCGTCGGCGGTAGAATACAATGAGCAGTTCTTC
NA	TRBV29-1	TRBJ2-3	NA	CSVDSGPGTDTQYF	TGCAGCGTTGATTCAGGGCCGGGCACAGATACGCAGTATTTT
TRBD2	TRBV27	TRBJ2-1	NA	CASSRLAGSYNEQFF	TGTGCCAGCAGTCGACTAGCGGGATCCTACAATGAGCAGTTCTTC
NA	TRBV29-1	TRBJ2-6	NA	CSVEGGGSGANVLTF	TGCAGCGTTGAAGGGGGCGGCTCTGGGGCCAACGTCCTGACTTTC
NA	TRBV5-8	TRBJ2-7	few	CASNTGQYEQYF	TGTGCCAGCAACACTGGACAGTACGAGCAGTACTTC
NA	TRBV5-1	TRBJ2-3	NA	CASSFGGASTDTQYF	TGCGCCAGCAGCTTCGGGGGAGCAAGCACAGATACGCAGTATTTT
TRBD2	TRBV28	TRBJ2-7	NA	CASSLRSIAGGPHEQYF	TGTGCCAGCAGTTTACGATCTATAGCGGGAGGGCCCCACGAGCAGTACTTC
NA	TRBV18	TRBJ2-7	NA	CASSPQGKAYEQYF	TGTGCCAGCTCACCACAGGGGAAAGCCTACGAGCAGTACTTC
NA	TRBV7-9	TRBJ1-1	NA	CSSSPTGLLDTEAFF	TGTTCCAGCAGTCCTACAGGGTTGTTAGACACTGAAGCTTTCTTT
TRBD2	TRBV28	TRBJ2-5	once	CASSLLLAGEGETQYF	TGTGCCAGCAGTTTATTACTAGCGGGAGAAGGAGAGACCCAGTACTTC
TRBD2	TRBV7-2	TRBJ2-1	NA	CASSLVGLVRKNEQFF	TGTGCCAGCAGCTTAGTAGGACTAGTTCGTAAGAATGAGCAGTTCTTC
NA	TRBV25-1	TRBJ1-3	once	CASSDRRARGNTIYF	TGTGCCAGCAGTGACCGGAGGGCCCGCGGAAACACCATATATTTT
NA	TRBV4-2	TRBJ2-1	NA	CASSLASGLSYNEQFF	TGTGCCAGCAGCCTAGCTTCTGGCCTCTCCTACAATGAGCAGTTCTTC
TRBD1	TRBV18	TRBJ1-4	NA	CASSTRRDRATNEKLFF	TGTGCCAGCTCTACTCGCCGGGACAGAGCAACTAATGAAAAACTGTTTTTT
NA	TRBV9	TRBJ2-7	NA	CASSVRPGRPYEQYF	TGTGCCAGCAGCGTTCGGCCAGGGAGGCCCTACGAGCAGTACTTC
TRBD2	TRBV28	TRBJ2-1	NA	CASRMRTGLAGGTEQFF	TGTGCCAGCAGGATGCGAACAGGACTAGCGGGAGGGACTGAGCAGTTCTTC
NA	TRBV9	TRBJ2-1	NA	CASSGASGYYNEQFF	TGTGCCAGCAGCGGAGCGTCTGGGTACTACAATGAGCAGTTCTTC